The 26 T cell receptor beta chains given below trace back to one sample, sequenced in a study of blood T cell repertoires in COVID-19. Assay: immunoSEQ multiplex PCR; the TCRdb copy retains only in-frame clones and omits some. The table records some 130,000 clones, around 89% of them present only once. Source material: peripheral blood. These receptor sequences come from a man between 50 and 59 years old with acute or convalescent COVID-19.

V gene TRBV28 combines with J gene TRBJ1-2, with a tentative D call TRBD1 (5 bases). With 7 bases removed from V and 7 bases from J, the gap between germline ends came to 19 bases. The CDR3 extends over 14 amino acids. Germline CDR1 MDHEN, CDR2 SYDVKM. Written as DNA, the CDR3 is TGTGCCAGCACCCGAGCCACATATGGGGCTGGCTACACCTTC. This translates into CASTRATYGAGYTF.

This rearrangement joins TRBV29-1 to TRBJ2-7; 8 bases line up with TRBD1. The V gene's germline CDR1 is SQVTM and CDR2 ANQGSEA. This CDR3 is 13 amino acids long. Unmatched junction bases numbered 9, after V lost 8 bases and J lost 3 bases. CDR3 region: CSFTDRANYEQYF. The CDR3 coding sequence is TGCAGCTTTACGGACAGGGCGAACTACGAGCAGTACTTC.

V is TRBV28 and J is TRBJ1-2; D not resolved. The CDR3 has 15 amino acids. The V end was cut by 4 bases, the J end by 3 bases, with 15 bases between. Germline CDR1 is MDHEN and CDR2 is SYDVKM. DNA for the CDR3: TGTGCCAGCAGTTCCGCCCTATTGGTGGACTATGGCTACACCTTC. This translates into CASSSALLVDYGYTF.

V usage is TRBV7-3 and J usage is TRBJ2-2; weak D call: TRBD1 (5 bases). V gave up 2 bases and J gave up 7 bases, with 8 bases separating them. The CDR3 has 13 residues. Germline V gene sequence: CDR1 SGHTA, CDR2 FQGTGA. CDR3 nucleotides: TGTGCCAGCAGCTTAGGGGCGCGCGGGGAGCTGTTTTTT. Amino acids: CASSLGARGELFF.

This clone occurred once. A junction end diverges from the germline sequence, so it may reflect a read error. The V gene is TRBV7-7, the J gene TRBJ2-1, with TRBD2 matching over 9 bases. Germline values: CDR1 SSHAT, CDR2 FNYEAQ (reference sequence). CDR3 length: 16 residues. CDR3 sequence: CASSSRLAESYNEQFF. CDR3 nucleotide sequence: TGTGCTAGCAGCTCTCGACTAGCGGAGAGCTACAATGAGCAGTTCTTC. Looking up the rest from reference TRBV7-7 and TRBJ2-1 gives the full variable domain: GAGVSQSPRYKVTKRGQDVTLRCDPISSHATLYWYQQALGQGPEFLTYFNYEAQPDKSGLPSDRFSAERPEGSISTLTIQRTEQRDSAMYRCASSSRLAESYNEQFFGPGTRLTVL.

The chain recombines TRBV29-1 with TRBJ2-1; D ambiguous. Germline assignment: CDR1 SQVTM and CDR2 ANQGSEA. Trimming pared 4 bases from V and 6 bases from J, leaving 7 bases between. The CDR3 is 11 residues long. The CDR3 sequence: CSVGLPNEQFF. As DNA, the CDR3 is TGCAGCGTTGGCCTACCCAATGAGCAGTTCTTC.

CDR3 nucleotide sequence: TGTGCCAGCAGTTTGGTTTCGGGAGGAGCTAACACCTTC. This gives the protein CASSLVSGGANTF. V gene TRBV28 combines with J gene TRBJ1-2; D is unclear. This CDR3 contains 13 residues. Germline loops: CDR1 MDHEN, CDR2 SYDVKM. V gave up 3 bases and J gave up 12 bases, with 17 bases separating them.

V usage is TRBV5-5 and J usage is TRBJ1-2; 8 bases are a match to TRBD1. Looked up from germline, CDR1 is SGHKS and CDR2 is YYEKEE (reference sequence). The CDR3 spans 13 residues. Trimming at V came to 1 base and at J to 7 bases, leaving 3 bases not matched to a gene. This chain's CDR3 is CASSLQGAGGYTF. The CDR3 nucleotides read TGTGCCAGCAGCTTGCAGGGGGCAGGTGGCTACACCTTC. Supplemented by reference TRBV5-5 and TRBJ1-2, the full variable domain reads DAGVTQSPTHLIKTRGQQVTLRCSPISGHKSVSWYQQVLGQGPQFIFQYYEKEERGRGNFPDRFSARQFPNYSSELNVNALLLGDSALYLCASSLQGAGGYTFGSGTRLTVV.

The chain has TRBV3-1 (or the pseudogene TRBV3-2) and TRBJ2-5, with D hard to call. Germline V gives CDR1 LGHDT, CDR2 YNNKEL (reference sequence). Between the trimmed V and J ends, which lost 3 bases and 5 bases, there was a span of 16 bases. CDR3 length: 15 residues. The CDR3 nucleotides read TGTGCCAGCAGCCAGGGCCGAGAAGGATGGGAGACCCAGTACTTC. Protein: CASSQGREGWETQYF.

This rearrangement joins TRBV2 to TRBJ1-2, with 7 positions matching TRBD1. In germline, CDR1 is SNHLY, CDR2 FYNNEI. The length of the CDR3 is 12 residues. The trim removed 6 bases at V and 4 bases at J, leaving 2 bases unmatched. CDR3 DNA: TGTGCCAGCAGGGGGGACAGCTATGGCTACACCTTC. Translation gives CASRGDSYGYTF.

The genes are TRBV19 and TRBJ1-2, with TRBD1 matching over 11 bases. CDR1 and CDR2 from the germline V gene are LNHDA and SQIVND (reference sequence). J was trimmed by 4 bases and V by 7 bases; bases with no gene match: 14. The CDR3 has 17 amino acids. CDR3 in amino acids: CASTIGQGATSSYGYTF. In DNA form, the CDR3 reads TGTGCCAGTACCATAGGACAGGGGGCGACCTCCTCCTATGGCTACACCTTC.

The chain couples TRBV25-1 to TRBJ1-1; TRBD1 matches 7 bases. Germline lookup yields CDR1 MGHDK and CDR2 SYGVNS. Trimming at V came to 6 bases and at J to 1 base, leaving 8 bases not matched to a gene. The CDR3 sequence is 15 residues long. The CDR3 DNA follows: TGTGCCAGCAGCCACCCGGGACAGCCGAACACTGAAGCTTTCTTT. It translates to CASSHPGQPNTEAFF.

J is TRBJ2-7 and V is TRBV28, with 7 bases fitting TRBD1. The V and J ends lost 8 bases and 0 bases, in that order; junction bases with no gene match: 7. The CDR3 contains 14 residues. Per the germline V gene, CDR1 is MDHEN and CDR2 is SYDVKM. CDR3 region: CASEGAYSSYEQYF. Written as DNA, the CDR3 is TGTGCCAGCGAGGGGGCTTACTCCTCCTACGAGCAGTACTTC.

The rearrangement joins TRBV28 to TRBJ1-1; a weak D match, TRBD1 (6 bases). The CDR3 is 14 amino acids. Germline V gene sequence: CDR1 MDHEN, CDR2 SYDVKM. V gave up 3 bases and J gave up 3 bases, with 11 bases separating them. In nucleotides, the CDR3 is TGTGCCAGCAGTTTTGCAGGGGCCTACACTGAAGCTTTCTTT. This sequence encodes CASSFAGAYTEAFF.

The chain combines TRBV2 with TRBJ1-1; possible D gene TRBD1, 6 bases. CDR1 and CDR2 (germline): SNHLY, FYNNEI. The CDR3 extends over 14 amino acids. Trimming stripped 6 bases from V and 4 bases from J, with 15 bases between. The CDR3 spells CASRRDTYFTEAFF. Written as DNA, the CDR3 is TGTGCCAGCAGAAGGGACACCTACTTCACTGAAGCTTTCTTT.

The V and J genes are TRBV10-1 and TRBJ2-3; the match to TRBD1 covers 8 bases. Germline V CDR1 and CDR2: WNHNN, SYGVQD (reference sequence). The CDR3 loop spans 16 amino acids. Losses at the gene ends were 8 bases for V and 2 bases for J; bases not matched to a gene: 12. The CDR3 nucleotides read TGCGCCAGCGGGACCGGCAGGACAGGGATCACAGATACGCAGTATTTT. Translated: CASGTGRTGITDTQYF.

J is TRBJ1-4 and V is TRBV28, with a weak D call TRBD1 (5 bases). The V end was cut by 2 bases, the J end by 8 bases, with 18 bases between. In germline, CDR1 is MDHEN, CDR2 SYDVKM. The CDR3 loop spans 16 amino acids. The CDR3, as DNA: TGTGCCAGCAGTTTACCTGCGGACACGAGGAAAGAAAAACTGTTTTTT. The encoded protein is CASSLPADTRKEKLFF.

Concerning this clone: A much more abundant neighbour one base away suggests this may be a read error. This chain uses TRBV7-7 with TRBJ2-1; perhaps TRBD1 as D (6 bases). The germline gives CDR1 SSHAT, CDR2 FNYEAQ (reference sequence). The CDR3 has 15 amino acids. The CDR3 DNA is TGTGCTAGCAGCCCCGACAGGAGCTCCTACAATGAGCAGTTCTTC. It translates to CASSPDRSSYNEQFF.

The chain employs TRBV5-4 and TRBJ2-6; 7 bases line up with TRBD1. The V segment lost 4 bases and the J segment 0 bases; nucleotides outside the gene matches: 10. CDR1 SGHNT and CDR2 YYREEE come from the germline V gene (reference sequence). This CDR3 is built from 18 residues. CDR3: CASSPRDSTFSGANVLTF. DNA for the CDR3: TGTGCCAGCAGCCCCCGGGACAGTACCTTCTCTGGGGCCAACGTCCTGACTTTC.

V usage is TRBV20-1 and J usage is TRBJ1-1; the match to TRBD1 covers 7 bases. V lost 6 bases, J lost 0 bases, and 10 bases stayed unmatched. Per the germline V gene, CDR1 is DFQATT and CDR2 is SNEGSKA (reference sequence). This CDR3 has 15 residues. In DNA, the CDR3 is TGCAGTGCGAGTAGTCGGGGACAGATGAACACTGAAGCTTTCTTT. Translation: CSASSRGQMNTEAFF.

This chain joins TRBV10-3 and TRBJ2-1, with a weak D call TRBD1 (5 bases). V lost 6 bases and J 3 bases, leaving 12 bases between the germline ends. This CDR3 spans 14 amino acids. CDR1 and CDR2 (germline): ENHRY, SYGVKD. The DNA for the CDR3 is TGTGCCATCAGACAGGACACCCACTACAATGAGCAGTTCTTC. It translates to CAIRQDTHYNEQFF.

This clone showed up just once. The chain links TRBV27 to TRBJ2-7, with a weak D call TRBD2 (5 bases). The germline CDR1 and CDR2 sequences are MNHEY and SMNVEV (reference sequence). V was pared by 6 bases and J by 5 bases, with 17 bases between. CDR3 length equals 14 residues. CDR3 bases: TGTGCCAGCAGCCTTGGACGGAGGACGGACGAGCAGTACTTC. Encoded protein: CASSLGRRTDEQYF.

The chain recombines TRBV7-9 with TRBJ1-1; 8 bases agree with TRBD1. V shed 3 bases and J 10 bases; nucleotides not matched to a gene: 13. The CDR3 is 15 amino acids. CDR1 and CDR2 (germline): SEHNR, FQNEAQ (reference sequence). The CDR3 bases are TGTGCCAGCAGCTTTCAGGGGGCGGGTGTAGCCGGAGCTTTCTTT. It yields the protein CASSFQGAGVAGAFF.

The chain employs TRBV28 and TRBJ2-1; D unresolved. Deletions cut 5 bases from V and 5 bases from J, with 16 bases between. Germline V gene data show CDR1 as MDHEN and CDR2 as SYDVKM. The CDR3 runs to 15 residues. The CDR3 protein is CASSPPFGGDNEQFF. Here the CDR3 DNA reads TGTGCCAGCAGTCCGCCCTTCGGCGGAGACAATGAGCAGTTCTTC. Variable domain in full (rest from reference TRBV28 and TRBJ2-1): DVKVTQSSRYLVKRTGEKVFLECVQDMDHENMFWYRQDPGLGLRLIYFSYDVKMKEKGDIPEGYSVSREKKERFSLILESASTNQTSMYLCASSPPFGGDNEQFFGPGTRLTVL.

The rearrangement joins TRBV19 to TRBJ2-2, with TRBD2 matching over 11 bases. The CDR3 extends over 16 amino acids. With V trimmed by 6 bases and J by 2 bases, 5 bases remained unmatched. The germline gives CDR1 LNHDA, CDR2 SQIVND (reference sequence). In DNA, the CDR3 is TGTGCCAGTAGGGGGGGACTAGCGGTTAACACCGGGGAGCTGTTTTTT. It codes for CASRGGLAVNTGELFF. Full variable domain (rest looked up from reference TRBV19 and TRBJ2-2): DGGITQSPKYLFRKEGQNVTLSCEQNLNHDAMYWYRQDPGQGLRLIYYSQIVNDFQKGDIAEGYSVSREKKESFPLTVTSAQKNPTAFYLCASRGGLAVNTGELFFGEGSRLTVL.

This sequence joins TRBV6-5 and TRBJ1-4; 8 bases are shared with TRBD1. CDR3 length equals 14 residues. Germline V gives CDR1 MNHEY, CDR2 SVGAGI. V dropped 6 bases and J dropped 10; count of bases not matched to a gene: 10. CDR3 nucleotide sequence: TGTGCCAGCAGGCCGGAAGGACAGGGCGTAAAACTGTTTTTT. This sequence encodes CASRPEGQGVKLFF.